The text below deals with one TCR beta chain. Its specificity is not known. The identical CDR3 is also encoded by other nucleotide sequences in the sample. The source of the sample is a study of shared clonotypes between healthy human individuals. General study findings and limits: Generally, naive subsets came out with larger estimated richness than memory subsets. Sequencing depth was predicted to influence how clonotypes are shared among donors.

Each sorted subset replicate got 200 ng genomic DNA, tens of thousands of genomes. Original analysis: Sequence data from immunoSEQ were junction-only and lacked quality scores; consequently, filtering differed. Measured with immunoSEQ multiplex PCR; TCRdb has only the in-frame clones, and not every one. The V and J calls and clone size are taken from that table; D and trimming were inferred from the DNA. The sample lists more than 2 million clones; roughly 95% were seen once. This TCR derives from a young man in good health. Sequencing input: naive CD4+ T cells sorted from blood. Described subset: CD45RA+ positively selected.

The CDR3 is CASSLGGLAGGRTDTQYF. CDR3 in DNA: TGTGCCAGCAGCTTGGGGGGACTAGCGGGAGGCCGCACAGATACGCAGTATTTT. The chain has TRBV5-4 and TRBJ2-3; 15 bases align to TRBD2. From germline, CDR1 is SGHNT and CDR2 YYREEE (reference sequence). The junction had 3 bases not matched to a gene; V was cut back by 0 bases and J by 1 base. The CDR3 has 18 amino acids.